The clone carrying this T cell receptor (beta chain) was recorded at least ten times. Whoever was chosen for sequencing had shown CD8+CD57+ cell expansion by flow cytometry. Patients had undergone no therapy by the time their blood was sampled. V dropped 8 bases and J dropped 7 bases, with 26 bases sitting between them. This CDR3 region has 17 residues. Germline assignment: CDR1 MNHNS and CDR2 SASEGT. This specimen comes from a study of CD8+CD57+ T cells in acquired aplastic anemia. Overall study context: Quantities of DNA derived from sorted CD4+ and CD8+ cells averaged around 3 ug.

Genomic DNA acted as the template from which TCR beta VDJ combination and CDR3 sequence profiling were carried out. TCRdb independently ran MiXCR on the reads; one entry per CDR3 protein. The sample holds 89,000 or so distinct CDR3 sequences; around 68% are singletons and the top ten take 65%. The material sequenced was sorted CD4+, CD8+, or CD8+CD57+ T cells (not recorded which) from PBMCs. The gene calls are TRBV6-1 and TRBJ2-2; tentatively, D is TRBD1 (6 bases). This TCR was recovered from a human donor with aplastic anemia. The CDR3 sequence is CASGSWGRDGVDGELFF. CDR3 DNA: TGTGCCAGCGGGTCTTGGGGGCGCGACGGAGTTGACGGGGAGCTGTTTTTT.